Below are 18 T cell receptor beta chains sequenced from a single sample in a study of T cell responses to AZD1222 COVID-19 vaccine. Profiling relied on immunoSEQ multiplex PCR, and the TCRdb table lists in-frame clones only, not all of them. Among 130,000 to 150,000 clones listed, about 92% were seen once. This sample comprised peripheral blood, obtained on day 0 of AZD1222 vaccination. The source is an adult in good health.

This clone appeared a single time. CDR3 nucleotides: TGTGCCAGCAGCCTGGGGACAGGCGGTTATGGCTACACCTTC. Its protein product is CASSLGTGGYGYTF. The chain uses TRBV7-2 and TRBJ1-2; 8 bases fit TRBD1. The germline V gene encodes CDR1 SGHTA and CDR2 FQGNSA. The CDR3 contains 14 residues. The junction had 7 bases not matched to a gene; V was cut back by 5 bases and J by 5 bases.

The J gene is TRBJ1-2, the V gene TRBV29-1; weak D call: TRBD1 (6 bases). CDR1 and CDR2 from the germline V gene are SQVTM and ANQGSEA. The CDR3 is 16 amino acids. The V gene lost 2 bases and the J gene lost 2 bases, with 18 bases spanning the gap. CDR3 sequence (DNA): TGCAGCGTTGAAATTGGGGGCAAGGGGGACAACTATGGCTACACCTTC. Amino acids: CSVEIGGKGDNYGYTF.

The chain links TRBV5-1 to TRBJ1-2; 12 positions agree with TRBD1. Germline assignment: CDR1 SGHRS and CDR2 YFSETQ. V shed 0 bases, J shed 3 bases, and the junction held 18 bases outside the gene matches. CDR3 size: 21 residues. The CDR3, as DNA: TGCGCCAGCAGCTTGGCCCCCTTGGGACAGGGGGCGCAGGTCGGTGACTATGGCTACACCTTC. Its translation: CASSLAPLGQGAQVGDYGYTF.

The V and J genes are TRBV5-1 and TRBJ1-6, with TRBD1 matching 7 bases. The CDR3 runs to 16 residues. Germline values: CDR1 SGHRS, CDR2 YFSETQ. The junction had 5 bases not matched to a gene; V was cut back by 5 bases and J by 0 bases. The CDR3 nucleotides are TGCGCCAGCAGTCCGACAGGGAGCTCCTATAATTCACCCCTCCACTTT. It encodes CASSPTGSSYNSPLHF.

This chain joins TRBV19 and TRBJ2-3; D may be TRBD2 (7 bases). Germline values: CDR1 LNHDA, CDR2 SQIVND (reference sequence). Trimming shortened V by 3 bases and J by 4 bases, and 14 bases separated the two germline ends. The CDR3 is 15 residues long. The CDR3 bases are TGTGCCAGTAGTATCTCGGGCGGGGGCCCAGATACGCAGTATTTT. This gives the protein CASSISGGGPDTQYF.

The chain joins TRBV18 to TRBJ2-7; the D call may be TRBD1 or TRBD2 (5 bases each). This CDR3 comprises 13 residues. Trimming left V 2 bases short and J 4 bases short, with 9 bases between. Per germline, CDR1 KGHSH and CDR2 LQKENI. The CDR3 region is CASSPSREYEQYF. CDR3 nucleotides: TGTGCCAGCTCACCATCCAGGGAGTACGAGCAGTACTTC.

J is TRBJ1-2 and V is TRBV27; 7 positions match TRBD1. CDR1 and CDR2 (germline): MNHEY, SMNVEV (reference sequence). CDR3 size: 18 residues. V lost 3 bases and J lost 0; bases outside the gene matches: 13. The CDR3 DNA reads TGTGCCAGCAGTTTCCTATCCATACAGGGGCCTTCTAACTATGGCTACACCTTC. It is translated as CASSFLSIQGPSNYGYTF.

The CDR3 bases are TGTGCCAGCAGCGGGCAGAATCAGCCCCAGCATTTT. It translates to CASSGQNQPQHF. V gene TRBV7-9 combines with J gene TRBJ1-5; D gene unclear. V gave up 5 bases and J gave up 4 bases, with 6 bases separating them. Germline values: CDR1 SEHNR, CDR2 FQNEAQ (reference sequence). There are 12 residues in the CDR3.

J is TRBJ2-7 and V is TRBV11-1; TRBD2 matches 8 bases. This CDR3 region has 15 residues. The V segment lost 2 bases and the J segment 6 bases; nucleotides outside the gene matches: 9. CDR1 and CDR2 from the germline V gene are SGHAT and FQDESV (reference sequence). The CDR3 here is CASSLNPAGGSEQYF. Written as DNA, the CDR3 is TGTGCCAGCAGCTTAAATCCCGCGGGAGGAAGCGAGCAGTACTTC.

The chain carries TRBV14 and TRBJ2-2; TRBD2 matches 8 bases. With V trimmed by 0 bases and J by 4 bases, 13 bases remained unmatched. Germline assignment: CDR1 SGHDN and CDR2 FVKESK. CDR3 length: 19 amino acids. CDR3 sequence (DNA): TGTGCCAGCAGCCAAGATCTGGGCGCCGGGACTAGGGGCACCGGGGAGCTGTTTTTT. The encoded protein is CASSQDLGAGTRGTGELFF.

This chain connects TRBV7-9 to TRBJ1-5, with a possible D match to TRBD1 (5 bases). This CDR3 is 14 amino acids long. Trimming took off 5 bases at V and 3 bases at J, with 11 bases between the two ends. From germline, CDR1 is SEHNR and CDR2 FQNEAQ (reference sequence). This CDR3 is CASSIGGANQPQHF. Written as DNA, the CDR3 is TGTGCCAGCAGCATCGGAGGGGCCAATCAGCCCCAGCATTTT.

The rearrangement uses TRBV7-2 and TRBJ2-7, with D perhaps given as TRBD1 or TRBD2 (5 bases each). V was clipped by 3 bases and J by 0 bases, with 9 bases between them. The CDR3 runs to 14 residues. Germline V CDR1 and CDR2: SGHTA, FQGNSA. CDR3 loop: CASSFVGDSYEQYF. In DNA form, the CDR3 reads TGTGCCAGCAGCTTCGTGGGGGACTCCTACGAGCAGTACTTC.

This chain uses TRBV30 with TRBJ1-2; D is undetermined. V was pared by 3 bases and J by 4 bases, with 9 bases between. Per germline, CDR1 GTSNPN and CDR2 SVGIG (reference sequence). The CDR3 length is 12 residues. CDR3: CAWRFGFYGYTF. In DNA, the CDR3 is TGTGCCTGGAGATTCGGATTCTATGGCTACACCTTC.

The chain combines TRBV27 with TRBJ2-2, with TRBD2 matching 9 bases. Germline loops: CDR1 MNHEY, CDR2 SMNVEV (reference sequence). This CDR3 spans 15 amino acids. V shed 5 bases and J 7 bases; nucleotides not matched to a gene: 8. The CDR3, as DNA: TGTGCCAGCAGTAGGAGCGGGAGGTCTAACGGGGAGCTGTTTTTT. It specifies CASSRSGRSNGELFF.

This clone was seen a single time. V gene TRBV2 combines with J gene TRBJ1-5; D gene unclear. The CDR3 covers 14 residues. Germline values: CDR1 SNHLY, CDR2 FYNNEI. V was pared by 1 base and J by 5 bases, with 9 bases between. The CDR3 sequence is CASSEGQRYQPQHF. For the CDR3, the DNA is TGTGCCAGCAGTGAAGGGCAGCGGTATCAGCCCCAGCATTTT. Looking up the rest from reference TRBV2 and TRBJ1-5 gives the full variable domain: EPEVTQTPSHQVTQMGQEVILRCVPISNHLYFYWYRQILGQKVEFLVSFYNNEISEKSEIFDDQFSVERPDGSNFTLKIRSTKLEDSAMYFCASSEGQRYQPQHFGDGTRLSIL.

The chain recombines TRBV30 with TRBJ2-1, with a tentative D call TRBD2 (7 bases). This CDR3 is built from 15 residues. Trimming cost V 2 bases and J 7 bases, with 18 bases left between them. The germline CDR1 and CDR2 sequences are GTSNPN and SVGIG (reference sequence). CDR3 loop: CAWSWGGPVMNEQFF. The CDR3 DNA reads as TGTGCCTGGAGTTGGGGGGGGCCGGTTATGAATGAGCAGTTCTTC.

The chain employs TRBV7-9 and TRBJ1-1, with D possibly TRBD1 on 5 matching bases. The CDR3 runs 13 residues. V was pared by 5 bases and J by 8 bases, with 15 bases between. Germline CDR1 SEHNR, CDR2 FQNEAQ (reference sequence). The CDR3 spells CASSRIQGWEAFF. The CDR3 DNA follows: TGTGCCAGCAGCCGGATTCAGGGATGGGAAGCTTTCTTT.

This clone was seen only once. The CDR3 DNA reads as TGTGCCAGCAGCCCCCGGGCGGGTGGCTACACCTTC. Encoded protein: CASSPRAGGYTF. The genes are TRBV2 and TRBJ1-2; D not resolved. This CDR3 has 12 amino acids. V lost 6 bases to trimming and J lost 7 bases, with 12 bases between them. Germline-derived CDR1 and CDR2 are SNHLY and FYNNEI.